This entry lists 5 T cell receptor beta chains sequenced from one sample in a study of monozygotic twins with cystic fibrosis. Libraries were prepared by immunoSEQ multiplex PCR; TCRdb keeps only in-frame clonotypes and omits some of them. The repertoire holds fewer than 30,000 clones, with just under 85% as singletons. Sequencing used blood. The receptors stem from a girl aged 2 to 9 with cystic fibrosis.

The CDR3 loop is CASSFFGSPETQYF. The CDR3 nucleotides are TGTGCCAGCAGCTTCTTCGGCTCTCCGGAGACCCAGTACTTC. This chain uses TRBV11-2 with TRBJ2-5, with unresolved D. Germline CDR1 reads SGHAT; CDR2 reads FQNNGV. The CDR3 is 14 amino acids. Trimming pared 3 bases from V and 5 bases from J, leaving 13 bases between.

V usage is TRBV30 and J usage is TRBJ2-3; 8 bases are a match to TRBD2. The CDR3 sequence is 16 residues long. From germline, CDR1 is GTSNPN and CDR2 SVGIG (reference sequence). The J segment lost 3 bases and the V segment lost 5 bases, leaving 13 bases of the junction unmatched. The CDR3 region is CAWASGLAGRTDTQYF. The CDR3 DNA sequence: TGTGCCTGGGCCTCGGGGTTAGCGGGACGAACAGATACGCAGTATTTT.

J is TRBJ1-2 and V is TRBV7-9; 9 bases line up with TRBD1. V lost 5 bases, J lost 0 bases, and 4 bases stayed unmatched. The CDR3 consists of 15 residues. Germline CDR1 SEHNR, CDR2 FQNEAQ (reference sequence). As DNA, the CDR3 is TGTGCCAGCAGCGGACGGGACAGGGCTAACTATGGCTACACCTTC. The encoded protein is CASSGRDRANYGYTF.

The chain joins TRBV14 to TRBJ2-1; 7 positions agree with TRBD1. In germline, CDR1 is SGHDN, CDR2 FVKESK. The CDR3 loop spans 13 amino acids. The trim removed 4 bases at V and 8 bases at J, leaving 5 bases unmatched. The CDR3 protein is CASSPIGQDEQFF. Here the CDR3 DNA reads TGTGCCAGCAGCCCTATAGGACAGGATGAGCAGTTCTTC.

The chain uses TRBV10-1 and TRBJ2-1; 9 bases agree with TRBD1. The V and J ends lost 9 bases and 8 bases, in that order; junction bases with no gene match: 11. This CDR3 contains 14 residues. CDR1 WNHNN and CDR2 SYGVQD come from the germline V gene (reference sequence). DNA of the CDR3: TGCGCCAGTAACCGGGACAGGGTCGAGGATGAGCAGTTCTTC. This gives the protein CASNRDRVEDEQFF.